A single sample is the source of the 12 T cell receptor beta chains below, sequenced in a study of cytomegalovirus exposure and HLA in healthy donors. PCR primers comprised 60 Vbeta and 13 Jbeta primers. This table comes from immunoSEQ multiplex PCR, and its TCRdb copy is limited to in-frame clones, with some not included. Here the sample spans under 150,000 clones, around 77% being singletons. Sequenced material: PBMCs. These TCRs come from a woman aged 40-49 years in good health and CMV-seropositive.

This chain joins TRBV6-5 and TRBJ1-6; tentatively, D is TRBD1 (5 bases). Germline V lookup: CDR1 MNHEY, CDR2 SVGAGI. Between the trimmed V and J ends, which lost 6 bases and 4 bases, there was a span of 7 bases. CDR3 length equals 13 residues. CDR3 DNA: TGTGCCAGCAGGACAGATTATAATTCACCCCTCCACTTT. This codes for CASRTDYNSPLHF.

The chain combines TRBV7-9 with TRBJ1-6; the match to TRBD1 covers 9 bases. Germline V gene data show CDR1 as SEHNR and CDR2 as FQNEAQ (reference sequence). J lost 1 base, V lost 5 bases, and 3 bases had no gene match. The CDR3 runs 16 residues. CDR3: CASSTGQGSYNSPLHF. CDR3 coding DNA: TGTGCCAGCAGCACGGGACAGGGTTCCTATAATTCACCCCTCCACTTT.

The genes are TRBV5-1 and TRBJ2-5; the match to TRBD2 covers 9 bases. This CDR3 contains 16 residues. Germline V gene lookup returns CDR1 SGHRS and CDR2 YFSETQ. J was trimmed by 4 bases and V by 1 base; bases with no gene match: 8. CDR3 sequence: CASSLLAGGRLETQYF. For the CDR3, the DNA is TGCGCCAGCAGCTTGTTGGCGGGGGGGCGTCTAGAGACCCAGTACTTC.

This chain joins TRBV4-1 and TRBJ2-7; unclear D gene. Per germline, CDR1 MGHRA and CDR2 YSYEKL. The CDR3 runs 13 residues. V was pared by 1 base and J by 1 base, with 5 bases between. CDR3 protein: CASSQGDSYEQYF. The CDR3 DNA follows: TGCGCCAGCAGCCAAGGAGATTCCTACGAGCAGTACTTC.

The CDR3 DNA follows: TGTGCCTTTTCAGGGGGCGCACGCGGCTACACCTTC. Amino acid sequence: CAFSGGARGYTF. The V and J genes are TRBV30 and TRBJ1-2, with TRBD1 matching over 8 bases. The junction had 9 bases not matched to a gene; V was cut back by 7 bases and J by 8 bases. The germline gives CDR1 GTSNPN, CDR2 SVGIG (reference sequence). CDR3 size: 12 residues.

The J gene is TRBJ1-2, the V gene TRBV19; no clear D gene. The V gene's germline CDR1 is LNHDA and CDR2 SQIVND (reference sequence). Deletions cut 8 bases from V and 4 bases from J, with 20 bases between. This CDR3 comprises 15 residues. As DNA, the CDR3 is TGTGCCAGTCGCCTACTAGGCCCGTCCGGCTATGGCTACACCTTC. It encodes CASRLLGPSGYGYTF.

For this clone: At one of its ends the junction is not consistent with the germline gene, which may arise from a read error. This chain links TRBV5-1 with TRBJ1-1; no clear D gene. Germline V CDR1 and CDR2: SGHRS, YFSETQ. The CDR3 consists of 15 residues. CDR3 sequence (DNA): TGCGTCAGCAGCTTGAAAGACATGACGAACACTGAAGCTTTCTTT. Translation gives CVSSLKDMTNTEAFF.

The chain is built from TRBV5-1 and TRBJ2-2; 7 bases align to TRBD1. CDR3 size: 20 residues. The germline V gene has CDR1 SGHRS and CDR2 YFSETQ. V was clipped by 2 bases and J by 4 bases; unmatched bases: 20. CDR3 bases: TGCGCCAGCAGCTTCAATACGGGCAGGGGGTTTCGGTCCGGCACCGGGGAGCTGTTTTTT. It encodes CASSFNTGRGFRSGTGELFF.

The genes are TRBV21-1 and TRBJ2-5; the DNA was not used to check the table's D call, TRBD2. TRBV21-1 is listed as a pseudogene. The CDR3 length is 18 residues. CDR3 sequence reads: CASSKHGLAGGPGETQYF. For the CDR3, the DNA is TGTGCCAGCAGCAAACACGGACTAGCGGGGGGGCCGGGAGAGACCCAGTACTTC.

The chain combines TRBV21-1 with TRBJ2-1; TRBD2, the D gene given by the table, was not confirmed from the DNA. TRBV21-1 is a documented pseudogene. The CDR3 spans 17 residues. CDR3 sequence reads: CASSKKHIANSYNEQFF. The CDR3 nucleotides are TGTGCCAGCAGCAAAAAACATATAGCTAACTCCTACAATGAGCAGTTCTTC.

This clone appeared a single time. The V call is TRBV15, the J call TRBJ2-2; D ambiguous. Deletions cut 2 bases from V and 7 bases from J, with 11 bases between. The CDR3 is 14 residues long. Germline V gene lookup returns CDR1 LNHNV and CDR2 YYDKDF (reference sequence). CDR3 residues: CATSRSDPRGELFF. The CDR3 nucleotides are TGTGCCACCAGCAGAAGTGATCCGCGCGGGGAGCTGTTTTTT.

The chain combines TRBV30 with TRBJ2-7; possible D gene TRBD2, 5 bases. This CDR3 is built from 13 residues. Germline CDR1 is GTSNPN and CDR2 is SVGIG (reference sequence). Trimming shortened V by 2 bases and J by 3 bases, and 11 bases separated the two germline ends. This chain's CDR3 is CAWSFAADYEQYF. The DNA for the CDR3 is TGTGCCTGGAGTTTTGCAGCGGACTACGAGCAGTACTTC. Together with reference TRBV30 and TRBJ2-7, the CDR3 gives the full variable domain: SQTIHQWPATLVQPVGSPLSLECTVEGTSNPNLYWYRQAAGRGLQLLFYSVGIGQISSEVPQNLSASRPQDRQFILSSKKLLLSDSGFYLCAWSFAADYEQYFGPGTRLTVT.